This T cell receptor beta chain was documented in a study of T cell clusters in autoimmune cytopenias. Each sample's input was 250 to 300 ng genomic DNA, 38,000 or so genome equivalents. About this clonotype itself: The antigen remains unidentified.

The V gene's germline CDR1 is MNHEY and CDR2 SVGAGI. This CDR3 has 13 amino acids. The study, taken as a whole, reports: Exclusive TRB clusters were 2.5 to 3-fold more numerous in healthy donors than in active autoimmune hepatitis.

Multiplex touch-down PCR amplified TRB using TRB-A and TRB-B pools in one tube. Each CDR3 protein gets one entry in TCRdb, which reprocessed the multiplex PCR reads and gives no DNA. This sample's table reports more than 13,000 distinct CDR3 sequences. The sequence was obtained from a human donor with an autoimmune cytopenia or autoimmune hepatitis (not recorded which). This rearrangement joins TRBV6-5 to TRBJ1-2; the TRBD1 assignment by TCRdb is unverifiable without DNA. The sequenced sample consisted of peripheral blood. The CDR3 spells CASSSQGNYGYTF.